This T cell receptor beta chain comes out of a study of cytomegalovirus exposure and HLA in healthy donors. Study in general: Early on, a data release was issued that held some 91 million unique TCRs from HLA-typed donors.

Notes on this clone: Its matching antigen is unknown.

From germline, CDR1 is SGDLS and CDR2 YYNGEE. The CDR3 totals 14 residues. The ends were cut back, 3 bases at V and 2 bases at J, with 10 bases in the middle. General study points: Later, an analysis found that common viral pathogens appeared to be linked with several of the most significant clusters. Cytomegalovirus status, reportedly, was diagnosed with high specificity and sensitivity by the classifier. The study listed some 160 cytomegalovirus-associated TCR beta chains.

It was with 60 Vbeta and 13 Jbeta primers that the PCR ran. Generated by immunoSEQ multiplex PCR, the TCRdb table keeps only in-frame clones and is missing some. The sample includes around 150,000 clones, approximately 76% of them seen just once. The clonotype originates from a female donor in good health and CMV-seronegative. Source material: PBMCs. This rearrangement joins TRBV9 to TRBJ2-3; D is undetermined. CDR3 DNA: TGTGCCAGCAGCGCTAGACCCGACACAGATACGCAGTATTTT. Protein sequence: CASSARPDTDTQYF.